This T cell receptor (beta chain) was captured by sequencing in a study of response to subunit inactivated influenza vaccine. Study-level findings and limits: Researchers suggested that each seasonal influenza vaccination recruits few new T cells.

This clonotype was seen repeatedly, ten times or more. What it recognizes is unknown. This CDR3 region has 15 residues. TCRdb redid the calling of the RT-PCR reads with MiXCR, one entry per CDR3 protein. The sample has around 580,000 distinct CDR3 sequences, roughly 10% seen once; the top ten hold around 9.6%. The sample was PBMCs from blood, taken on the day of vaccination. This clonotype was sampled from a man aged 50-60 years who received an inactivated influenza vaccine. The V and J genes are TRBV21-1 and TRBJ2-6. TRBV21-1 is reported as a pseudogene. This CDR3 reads CASSNLRSGANVLTF. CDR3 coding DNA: TGTGCCAGCAGCAATTTAAGGTCTGGGGCCAACGTCCTGACTTTC.